The 28 T cell receptor beta chains below all came from one sample that was sequenced in a study of molecular identifiers for immune sequencing clone quantification. In TCRdb, the PCR reads were re-called with MiXCR into one record per CDR3 protein. The sample includes approximately 500,000 distinct CDR3 sequences, around 25% of them seen just once. Sequencing input: naive CD8+ T cells from blood, with Jurkat cell RNA spiked in. The subset denotes: FACS-sorted CD8+CD4-CCR7+CD45RA+ naive T cells. The receptors here all came from a human donor in good health. Some libraries in this study had Jurkat cell RNA spiked in.

This clonotype appeared a few times. The V call is TRBV7-9, the J call TRBJ2-1; D ambiguous. The CDR3 sequence is 17 residues long. V lost 5 bases, J lost 2 bases, and 19 bases lay in between. Per germline, CDR1 SEHNR and CDR2 FQNEAQ (reference sequence). CDR3 protein: CASSHPKGSRPYNEQFF. CDR3 DNA: TGTGCCAGCAGCCACCCGAAGGGAAGCCGTCCCTACAATGAGCAGTTCTTC.

The chain combines TRBV6-4 with TRBJ2-3; D tentatively fits TRBD1 or TRBD2 (6 bases each). Per germline, CDR1 MRHNA and CDR2 SNTAGT. The CDR3 runs to 14 residues. V gave up 5 bases and J gave up 4 bases, with 13 bases separating them. The CDR3 loop reads CASSQSGAPDTQYF. Here the CDR3 DNA reads TGTGCCAGCAGTCAATCGGGGGCTCCAGATACGCAGTATTTT.

The J gene is TRBJ2-7, the V gene TRBV27; D perhaps matches TRBD1 (6 bases). V was shortened by 1 base and J by 5 bases, with 12 bases between the two germline ends. This CDR3 has 14 residues. Per the germline V gene, CDR1 is MNHEY and CDR2 is SMNVEV (reference sequence). The CDR3 loop reads CASSLFRQGNEQYF. The CDR3 coding sequence is TGTGCCAGCAGTTTATTTCGTCAGGGGAACGAGCAGTACTTC.

This clonotype was seen at least ten times. This chain uses TRBV7-9 with TRBJ1-1, with 12 bases identical to TRBD1. Germline CDR1 is SEHNR and CDR2 is FQNEAQ (reference sequence). The CDR3 covers 17 residues. The trim removed 4 bases at V and 0 bases at J, leaving 6 bases unmatched. CDR3 sequence reads: CASSSRDRGLLNTEAFF. The CDR3 coding sequence is TGTGCCAGCAGCTCCCGGGACAGGGGGCTCCTGAACACTGAAGCTTTCTTT.

Points on this clonotype: This may be a read error: a much more frequent sequence differs by one nucleotide. The chain is built from TRBV6-5 and TRBJ2-5; D unresolved. The CDR3 spans 14 residues. Germline assignment: CDR1 MNHEY and CDR2 SVGAGI. V was clipped by 7 bases and J by 3 bases, with 15 bases between them. CDR3 in DNA: TGTGCCAGCACCCCAGGCAGCTTCAAAGAGACCCAGTACTTC. Protein sequence: CASTPGSFKETQYF.

The chain combines TRBV20-1 with TRBJ2-3; D is tentatively TRBD1 or TRBD2 (5 bases each). The CDR3 covers 15 residues. The V gene lost 3 bases and the J gene lost 8 bases, with 21 bases spanning the gap. Germline CDR1 DFQATT, CDR2 SNEGSKA (reference sequence). The CDR3 nucleotides read TGCAGTGCTAGCCATCCCGCAGGGAGTAGAGTTACGCAGTATTTT. Its protein is CSASHPAGSRVTQYF.

This clonotype was seen at least ten times. The chain is built from TRBV7-9 and TRBJ1-1, with a weak D call TRBD1 (5 bases). The CDR3 totals 13 residues. The germline CDR1 and CDR2 sequences are SEHNR and FQNEAQ (reference sequence). V shed 4 bases and J shed 7 bases, with 13 bases lying between them. CDR3 sequence: CASSSGHSSEAFF. Here the CDR3 DNA reads TGTGCCAGCAGCTCCGGACATTCAAGTGAAGCTTTCTTT.

Concerning this clonotype: At one end the junction does not follow the germline gene, possibly because of a read error. The chain carries TRBV7-9 and TRBJ2-1, with 14 nucleotides matching TRBD2. This CDR3 is built from 20 residues. CDR1 SEHNR and CDR2 FQNEAQ come from the germline V gene (reference sequence). CDR3 DNA: TGTGCCAGCAGCTTAGGTCGACTAGCGGGAGGGCTTAAATCCTACAATGGGCAGTTCTTC. Protein sequence: CASSLGRLAGGLKSYNGQFF.

To note about this clonotype: This may come from a read error, since a much larger clone is one base off. V is TRBV29-1 and J is TRBJ2-2; D may be TRBD1 or TRBD2 (5 bases each). The germline gives CDR1 SQVTM, CDR2 ANQGSEA. There are 12 residues in the CDR3. The CDR3 DNA follows: TGCAGCGTTTTAGGGGATGTCGGGGAGCTGTATTTT. It codes for CSVLGDVGELYF.

This clonotype was seen a handful of times. The rearrangement joins TRBV6-1 to TRBJ1-5, with no clear D. Per the germline V gene, CDR1 is MNHNS and CDR2 is SASEGT. This CDR3 has 14 amino acids. V lost 4 bases and J 0 bases, leaving 7 bases between the germline ends. The CDR3: CASSAWDSNQPQHF. DNA of the CDR3: TGTGCCAGCAGTGCTTGGGATAGCAATCAGCCCCAGCATTTT.

In regard to this clonotype: A much larger clone sits a single nucleotide away, making a read error possible. This sequence joins TRBV9 and TRBJ2-5, with D possibly called TRBD1 or TRBD2 (5 bases each). This CDR3 is built from 15 residues. The germline V gene has CDR1 SGDLS and CDR2 YYNGEE. CDR3 region: CACSPEGFLQETQYF. Written as DNA, the CDR3 is TGTGCCTGCAGCCCAGAGGGGTTCCTTCAAGAGACCCAGTACTTC. Variable domain in full (rest from reference TRBV9 and TRBJ2-5): DSGVTQTPKHLITATGQRVTLRCSPRSGDLSVYWYQQSLDQGLQFLIQYYNGEERAKGNILERFSAQQFPDLHSELNLSSLELGDSALYFCACSPEGFLQETQYFGPGTRLLVL.

This clonotype has a count of ten or more. The genes are TRBV4-3 and TRBJ1-1; D gene unclear. Germline V CDR1 and CDR2: LGHNA, YSLEER. The V and J ends lost 3 bases and 8 bases respectively, with 19 bases between them. The CDR3 contains 15 residues. The CDR3 coding sequence is TGCGCCAGCAGCCACACTTCGGACGGTGACTTCGAAGCTTTCTTT. Protein sequence: CASSHTSDGDFEAFF.

The chain links TRBV28 to TRBJ2-1, with D unresolved. CDR1 is MDHEN and CDR2 is SYDVKM in the germline V gene. With 3 bases removed from V and 4 bases from J, the gap between germline ends came to 13 bases. The CDR3 length is 15 residues. The CDR3 here is CASSFFGSLYNEQFF. The CDR3 DNA is TGTGCCAGCAGTTTCTTCGGGTCCTTGTACAATGAGCAGTTCTTC. Full variable domain (outside the CDR3, taken from reference TRBV28 and TRBJ2-1): DVKVTQSSRYLVKRTGEKVFLECVQDMDHENMFWYRQDPGLGLRLIYFSYDVKMKEKGDIPEGYSVSREKKERFSLILESASTNQTSMYLCASSFFGSLYNEQFFGPGTRLTVL.

This clonotype appeared many times. This chain joins TRBV30 and TRBJ1-1, with TRBD1 as a possible D gene (5 bases). V shed 8 bases and J shed 5 bases, with 21 bases lying between them. Germline values: CDR1 GTSNPN, CDR2 SVGIG (reference sequence). CDR3 size: 14 residues. Here the CDR3 DNA reads TGTGCCAGCCGGGGCCGCGGAGAAGGGACTGAAGCTTTCTTT. Amino acid sequence: CASRGRGEGTEAFF.

As to this clonotype: Likely a read error: the CDR3 ends without its conserved phenylalanine or tryptophan. The rearrangement uses TRBV6-2 or TRBV6-3 and TRBJ2-1; 8 positions match TRBD2. V dropped 4 bases and J dropped 4; count of bases not matched to a gene: 6. Germline CDR1 is MNHEY and CDR2 is SVGEGT. This CDR3 has 15 residues. CDR3 DNA sequence: TGTGCCAGCAGTTGGCTAGCGGGCGGGTACAATGAGCAGTTCCTC. Residues: CASSWLAGGYNEQFL.

The chain has TRBV29-1 and TRBJ1-2, with 10 bases identical to TRBD1. The CDR3 totals 13 residues. Germline trimming cut 6 bases from V and 1 base from J; bases unmatched to any gene: 2. Germline V gene lookup returns CDR1 SQVTM and CDR2 ANQGSEA. The CDR3 sequence is CSVGTGDNYGYTF. The DNA for the CDR3 is TGCAGCGTCGGGACAGGGGATAACTATGGCTACACCTTC.

The chain recombines TRBV6-2 or TRBV6-3 with TRBJ1-1; a weak D match, TRBD1 (6 bases). Germline V gene lookup returns CDR1 MNHEY and CDR2 SVGEGT. The CDR3 sequence is 14 residues long. The germline V and J ends were trimmed by 6 bases and 0 bases, with 11 bases remaining between them. The CDR3 sequence: CASRWTVMNTEAFF. The CDR3 nucleotides read TGTGCCAGCAGATGGACAGTTATGAACACTGAAGCTTTCTTT.

This clonotype was observed a few times. V gene TRBV20-1 combines with J gene TRBJ2-1; unclear D gene. CDR3 length: 14 amino acids. V lost 0 bases and J lost 9, with 15 bases in between. Germline V gene sequence: CDR1 DFQATT, CDR2 SNEGSKA (reference sequence). The CDR3 spells CSARDITVAVEQFF. The CDR3 DNA is TGCAGTGCTAGAGATATTACAGTAGCTGTTGAGCAGTTCTTC.

The sample holds a few counts of this clonotype. V gene TRBV24-1 combines with J gene TRBJ1-5; D perhaps matches TRBD1 (6 bases). Germline CDR1 reads KGHDR; CDR2 reads SFDVKD. This CDR3 contains 14 residues. V was cut by 8 bases and J by 1 base, with 11 bases left in between. CDR3 bases: TGTGCCACCAATACAGGGACCAGCAATCAGCCCCAGCATTTT. Protein product: CATNTGTSNQPQHF.

This clonotype was counted once. A much larger clone lies one base from this, so it may be a read error. Likely a read error: the CDR3 ends without its conserved phenylalanine or tryptophan. The chain joins TRBV5-1 to TRBJ1-1, with D possibly TRBD1 on 5 matching bases. From germline, CDR1 is SGHRS and CDR2 YFSETQ. The CDR3 has 14 residues. Between the trimmed V and J ends, which lost 2 bases and 1 base, there was a span of 9 bases. This CDR3 is CASSLATANTEAFS. For the CDR3, the DNA is TGCGCCAGCAGCTTAGCGACAGCGAACACTGAAGCTTTCTCT.

This clonotype was seen repeatedly, ten times or more. J is TRBJ1-5 and V is TRBV20-1; tentative D call: TRBD1 (6 bases). The CDR3 loop spans 13 amino acids. In germline, CDR1 is DFQATT, CDR2 SNEGSKA (reference sequence). V lost 0 bases, J lost 6 bases, and 9 bases lay in between. In nucleotides, the CDR3 is TGCAGTGCTAGAGATGGAGGGGGTCAGCCCCAGCATTTT. It specifies CSARDGGGQPQHF.

To note about this clonotype: At one boundary the junction diverges from the germline segment, which might be a read error. The chain combines TRBV4-3 with TRBJ1-1, with D unresolved. The CDR3 contains 13 residues. Germline lookup yields CDR1 LGHNA and CDR2 YSLEER. For the CDR3, the DNA is TGCGCCAGCAGCCAAGACGGTGGCAGCCTAAACTTTTTT. Protein: CASSQDGGSLNFF.

As for this clonotype: A much larger clone lies one base from this, so it may be a read error. The chain joins TRBV7-9 to TRBJ2-7; D is unresolved. This CDR3 contains 12 residues. From germline, CDR1 is SEHNR and CDR2 FQNEAQ (reference sequence). In DNA, the CDR3 is TGTGCCAGCAGCTCCCCCGTCGACGAGCGGTACTTC. Protein: CASSSPVDERYF.

This clonotype has only a few counts. Written as DNA, the CDR3 is TGCAGTGGGCAGGGTAACGCTGAAGCTTTCTTT. This encodes CSGQGNAEAFF. The chain joins TRBV20-1 to TRBJ1-1; a weak D match, TRBD1 (5 bases). With 7 bases removed from V and 6 bases from J, the gap between germline ends came to 12 bases. The CDR3 contains 11 residues. Germline V lookup: CDR1 DFQATT, CDR2 SNEGSKA (reference sequence).

The V gene is TRBV3-1, the J gene TRBJ2-3; D is ambiguous. The CDR3 runs to 15 residues. The V end lost 1 base, the J end lost 2 bases, and 10 bases lay between the germline ends. Germline V CDR1 and CDR2: LGHDT, YNNKEL (reference sequence). CDR3 amino acids: CASSQGASPTDTQYF. CDR3 bases: TGTGCCAGCAGCCAAGGGGCCAGCCCCACAGATACGCAGTATTTT.

This clonotype was seen at least ten times. The CDR3 nucleotides are TGTGCCAGCAGTACCGGACAGCCCGCCTCCTACGAGCAGTACTTC. This sequence encodes CASSTGQPASYEQYF. The V call is TRBV2, the J call TRBJ2-7, with D possibly TRBD1 on 6 matching bases. Germline values: CDR1 SNHLY, CDR2 FYNNEI. V lost 5 bases, J lost 0 bases, and 14 bases lay in between. The CDR3 has 15 residues.

The chain carries TRBV6-5 and TRBJ2-5; D might be TRBD1 (5 bases). The CDR3 is 15 amino acids. Germline V lookup: CDR1 MNHEY, CDR2 SVGAGI. V was shortened by 2 bases and J by 3 bases, with 13 bases between the two germline ends. The CDR3 sequence: CASSYGSGMEETQYF. In DNA, the CDR3 is TGTGCCAGCAGTTACGGTTCAGGGATGGAAGAGACCCAGTACTTC.

This clonotype was seen a handful of times. The chain has TRBV6-5 and TRBJ1-2; 9 bases line up with TRBD1. V shed 6 bases and J 4 bases; nucleotides not matched to a gene: 9. Germline loops: CDR1 MNHEY, CDR2 SVGAGI. CDR3 length: 15 amino acids. Written as DNA, the CDR3 is TGTGCCAGCAGCCGAGCGACAGGGGGATCCTATGGCTACACCTTC. It is translated as CASSRATGGSYGYTF.